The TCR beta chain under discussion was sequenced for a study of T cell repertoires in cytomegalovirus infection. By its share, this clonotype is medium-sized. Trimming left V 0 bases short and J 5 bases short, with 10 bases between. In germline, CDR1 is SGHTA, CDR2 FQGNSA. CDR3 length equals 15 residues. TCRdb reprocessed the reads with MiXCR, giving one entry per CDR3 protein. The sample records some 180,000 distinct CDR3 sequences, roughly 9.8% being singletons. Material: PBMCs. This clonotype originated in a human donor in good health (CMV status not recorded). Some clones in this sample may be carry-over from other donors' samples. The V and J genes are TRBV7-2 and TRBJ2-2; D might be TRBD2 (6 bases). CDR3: CASSLALARTGELFF. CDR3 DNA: TGTGCCAGCAGCTTAGCTCTAGCGAGGACCGGGGAGCTGTTTTTT.